These 29 T cell receptor beta chains were all obtained from the same sample, sequenced in a study of CD8 T cells in Susac syndrome. The RNA input was about 0.45 to 1 ug, and it was reverse transcribed with random hexamers. From the immunoSEQ multiplex PCR reads, TCRdb called clonotypes with MiXCR, one entry per CDR3 protein. The sample consists of roughly 250,000 distinct CDR3 sequences, around 96% of them appearing once. The sequencing sample was made of CD4+ T cells from PBMCs. The receptors originated from a human donor with Susac syndrome.

This clonotype showed up just a few times. The chain joins TRBV12-3 or TRBV12-4 to TRBJ1-1; D is ambiguous. V lost 3 bases and J 5 bases, leaving 7 bases between the germline ends. The length of the CDR3 is 12 residues. This CDR3 is CASSLVRTEAFF. The CDR3 bases are TGTGCCAGCAGTTTGGTGAGGACTGAAGCTTTCTTT.

This rearrangement joins TRBV30 to TRBJ2-7; D unresolved. Trimming shortened V by 4 bases and J by 4 bases, and 14 bases separated the two germline ends. This CDR3 spans 13 amino acids. Germline values: CDR1 GTSNPN, CDR2 SVGIG (reference sequence). In DNA, the CDR3 is TGTGCCTGGAATCGGCAGGTAGATTACGAGCAGTACTTC. Protein product: CAWNRQVDYEQYF.

The chain is built from TRBV3-1 and TRBJ2-7, with 9 positions matching TRBD1. The CDR3 length is 16 residues. J was trimmed by 3 bases and V by 4 bases; bases with no gene match: 10. The germline CDR1 and CDR2 sequences are LGHDT and YNNKEL (reference sequence). CDR3 amino acids: CASSPIHRDRDYEQYF. The CDR3 DNA is TGTGCCAGCAGCCCGATCCACCGGGACAGGGACTACGAGCAGTACTTC.

The chain combines TRBV9 with TRBJ2-2, with 14 bases lining up with TRBD2. The CDR3 is 17 residues long. Trimming removed 4 bases from V and 6 bases from J; junction bases left unmatched: 8. Germline V CDR1 and CDR2: SGDLS, YYNGEE. Written as DNA, the CDR3 is TGTGCCAGCAGCTACGGACTAGCGGGAGGTTTGCCCGGGGAGCTGTTTTTT. This translates into CASSYGLAGGLPGELFF.

This rearrangement joins TRBV12-3 or TRBV12-4 to TRBJ2-3; tentatively, D is TRBD1 (5 bases). The CDR3 consists of 13 residues. The V gene lost 4 bases and the J gene lost 2 bases, with 7 bases spanning the gap. This CDR3 reads CASSSDTTDTQYF. CDR3 nucleotides: TGTGCCAGCAGTTCGGACACCACAGATACGCAGTATTTT.

This clonotype has just a few counts. The rearrangement joins TRBV12-3 or TRBV12-4 to TRBJ1-3; unclear D gene. V was shortened by 8 bases and J by 0 bases, with 11 bases between the two germline ends. This CDR3 comprises 14 residues. The CDR3 here is CASSRGSSGNTIYF. The CDR3 bases are TGTGCCAGCTCCCGAGGGAGCTCTGGAAACACCATATATTTT.

This clonotype was counted once. The chain has TRBV11-2 and TRBJ2-7; TRBD2 aligns across 9 bases. Germline V gene lookup returns CDR1 SGHAT and CDR2 FQNNGV. The CDR3 is 18 amino acids. With V trimmed by 5 bases and J by 2 bases, 16 bases remained unmatched. The CDR3 region is CASSEPNYGTSRTYEQYF. In DNA, the CDR3 is TGTGCCAGCAGCGAACCAAATTACGGGACTAGCCGAACCTACGAGCAGTACTTC.

As concerns this clonotype: Compared with germline, one end of the junction differs, possibly owing to a read error. The chain carries TRBV12-3 or TRBV12-4 and TRBJ2-3; 7 bases align to TRBD2. The CDR3 loop spans 14 amino acids. In DNA form, the CDR3 reads TGTGCCAGCATTTTAGCGGGCGGGGCAGATACGCAGTATTTT. Protein product: CASILAGGADTQYF.

This sequence joins TRBV3-1 and TRBJ2-1; D remains ambiguous. The CDR3 extends over 15 amino acids. Germline loops: CDR1 LGHDT, CDR2 YNNKEL (reference sequence). V lost 0 bases and J lost 1, with 7 bases in between. The CDR3 coding sequence is TGTGCCAGCAGCCAAGAGTTAGGTTCCTACAATGAGCAGTTCTTC. It is translated as CASSQELGSYNEQFF.

The chain combines TRBV4-1 with TRBJ2-3, with D possibly matching TRBD2 (6 bases). There are 14 residues in the CDR3. The V gene lost 4 bases and the J gene lost 5 bases, with 13 bases spanning the gap. The germline CDR1 and CDR2 sequences are MGHRA and YSYEKL. The CDR3 DNA follows: TGCGCCAGCAGCCCCCGGGAGCTGGGAGATACGCAGTATTTT. Translated: CASSPRELGDTQYF.

The CDR3 is CASIPPGAYEQYF. The CDR3 DNA follows: TGTGCCAGCATTCCCCCTGGCGCCTACGAGCAGTACTTC. The chain uses TRBV6-6 and TRBJ2-7; D not certain. V was trimmed by 7 bases and J by 2 bases, leaving 12 bases between them. This CDR3 comprises 13 residues. Germline CDR1 and CDR2: MNHNY and SVGAGI (reference sequence).

The chain couples TRBV6-2 or TRBV6-3 to TRBJ2-7; TRBD2 matches 10 bases. Germline V gene data show CDR1 as MNHEY and CDR2 as SVGEGT. The CDR3 runs to 15 residues. The junction had 5 bases not matched to a gene; V was cut back by 0 bases and J by 6 bases. The DNA of the CDR3 is TGTGCCAGCAGTTACTCGCCTAGCGGGAGTGGCGAGCAGTACTTC. Its translation is CASSYSPSGSGEQYF.

This sequence joins TRBV13 and TRBJ2-3; weak D call: TRBD2 (5 bases). Germline V CDR1 and CDR2: PRHDT, FYEKMQ (reference sequence). The V end was cut by 5 bases, the J end by 0 bases, with 12 bases between. The CDR3 loop spans 15 amino acids. CDR3 bases: TGTGCCAGCAGCCCCGAAGCGGTTAGCACAGATACGCAGTATTTT. It translates to CASSPEAVSTDTQYF.

V usage is TRBV3-1 and J usage is TRBJ2-5; no firm D call. The V gene lost 1 base and the J gene lost 6 bases, with 12 bases spanning the gap. The CDR3 is 14 residues long. Germline CDR1 is LGHDT and CDR2 is YNNKEL (reference sequence). CDR3 DNA: TGTGCCAGCAGCCAAGTGGAAGACGGAAAGACCCAGTACTTC. This translates into CASSQVEDGKTQYF.

The CDR3 region has the DNA TGTGCCATCGGGGAGGCAAATGAGCAGTTCTTC. Translation: CAIGEANEQFF. The V and J genes are TRBV10-3 and TRBJ2-1; D perhaps matches TRBD2 (6 bases). Looked up from germline, CDR1 is ENHRY and CDR2 is SYGVKD. The V end lost 8 bases, the J end lost 7 bases, and 9 bases lay between the germline ends. The CDR3 is made up of 11 amino acids.

The chain couples TRBV6-5 to TRBJ1-1, with a tentative D call TRBD1 (5 bases). Per germline, CDR1 MNHEY and CDR2 SVGAGI. CDR3 size: 14 residues. Trimming left V 5 bases short and J 9 bases short, with 19 bases between. CDR3 in DNA: TGTGCCAGCAGTCAATCGGCCCAGGCAGGGAAAGCTTTCTTT. Its protein product is CASSQSAQAGKAFF.

The CDR3 sequence: CASSEVAGLTGELFF. The CDR3 nucleotides are TGTGCCAGCAGCGAAGTAGCGGGACTCACCGGGGAGCTGTTTTTT. The V and J genes are TRBV28 and TRBJ2-2, with 8 bases aligning to TRBD2. The CDR3 totals 15 residues. With V trimmed by 6 bases and J by 4 bases, 7 bases remained unmatched. Germline assignment: CDR1 MDHEN and CDR2 SYDVKM.

The chain uses TRBV29-1 and TRBJ2-7, with D unresolved. Germline V gene data show CDR1 as SQVTM and CDR2 as ANQGSEA. This CDR3 comprises 12 residues. V was cut by 2 bases and J by 0 bases, with 5 bases left in between. The chain's CDR3 is CSVENSSYEQYF. In nucleotides, the CDR3 is TGCAGCGTTGAAAACAGCTCCTACGAGCAGTACTTC.

The V and J genes are TRBV5-4 and TRBJ2-3, with TRBD2 matching over 7 bases. Trimming cost V 6 bases and J 3 bases; bases outside gene matches: 7. The CDR3 runs to 14 residues. CDR1 SGHNT and CDR2 YYREEE come from the germline V gene (reference sequence). CDR3 DNA: TGTGCCAGCAACTTAGGCGGGGGTACAGATACGCAGTATTTT. It codes for CASNLGGGTDTQYF. The whole variable domain, filled in from reference TRBV5-4 and TRBJ2-3, reads ETGVTQSPTHLIKTRGQQVTLRCSSQSGHNTVSWYQQALGQGPQFIFQYYREEENGRGNFPPRFSGLQFPNYSSELNVNALELDDSALYLCASNLGGGTDTQYFGPGTRLTVL.

The chain is built from TRBV20-1 and TRBJ1-1, with D possibly matching TRBD1 (5 bases). The CDR3 has 14 residues. Between the trimmed V and J ends, which lost 4 bases and 0 bases, there was a span of 12 bases. Germline loops: CDR1 DFQATT, CDR2 SNEGSKA (reference sequence). CDR3 protein: CSAKIGHLNTEAFF. CDR3 nucleotides: TGCAGTGCTAAGATAGGACACTTGAACACTGAAGCTTTCTTT.

This clonotype was seen only once. V is TRBV3-1 and J is TRBJ2-7, with 8 bases matching TRBD2. Unmatched junction bases numbered 5, after V lost 1 base and J lost 12 bases. This CDR3 comprises 12 residues. Germline CDR1 LGHDT, CDR2 YNNKEL (reference sequence). The chain's CDR3 is CASSQAIGLAYF. As DNA, the CDR3 is TGTGCCAGCAGCCAAGCAATCGGACTAGCGTACTTC.

J is TRBJ2-1 and V is TRBV20-1; D is possibly TRBD2 (6 bases). The germline gives CDR1 DFQATT, CDR2 SNEGSKA (reference sequence). This CDR3 is built from 11 residues. Trimming pared 3 bases from V and 12 bases from J, leaving 12 bases between. CDR3 DNA sequence: TGCAGTGCTAGGACGGGAGTGGGGCAGTTCTTC. This sequence encodes CSARTGVGQFF.

The V and J genes are TRBV29-1 and TRBJ2-1; the match to TRBD2 covers 8 bases. Germline CDR1 SQVTM, CDR2 ANQGSEA. V dropped 8 bases and J dropped 7; count of bases not matched to a gene: 7. The CDR3 sequence is 12 residues long. This chain's CDR3 is CSTSGGRNEQFF. DNA of the CDR3: TGCAGCACTAGCGGAGGGAGGAATGAGCAGTTCTTC.

This clonotype was recorded only once. The V call is TRBV29-1, the J call TRBJ1-2; 7 nucleotides agree with TRBD1. This CDR3 spans 11 amino acids. The germline V gene encodes CDR1 SQVTM and CDR2 ANQGSEA. V lost 8 bases to trimming and J lost 6 bases; unmatched junction nucleotides: 6. The CDR3 sequence is CSIQGQDGYTF. For the CDR3, the DNA is TGCAGCATTCAAGGACAGGATGGCTACACCTTC.

The V gene is TRBV5-1, the J gene TRBJ2-3; TRBD2 aligns across 7 bases. The ends lost 3 bases at V and 0 bases at J; junction bases unmatched: 13. The germline V gene encodes CDR1 SGHRS and CDR2 YFSETQ. CDR3 length: 18 amino acids. The CDR3 spells CASSSPGPGGWSTDTQYF. In nucleotides, the CDR3 is TGCGCCAGCAGCTCTCCGGGTCCGGGGGGATGGAGCACAGATACGCAGTATTTT.

A word on this clonotype: At one end, the junction sequence differs from germline, possibly due to a read error. This chain joins TRBV7-9 and TRBJ2-1; perhaps D is TRBD1 or TRBD2 (5 bases each). The CDR3 contains 13 residues. Germline lookup yields CDR1 SEHNR and CDR2 FQNEAQ (reference sequence). CDR3 coding DNA: TGTGCCAGCAGCCAACCGGGACCGACAAAACTGTGCTTC. It is translated as CASSQPGPTKLCF.

The J gene is TRBJ2-1, the V gene TRBV4-2, with TRBD2 matching 11 bases. The J segment lost 13 bases and the V segment lost 0 bases, leaving 8 bases of the junction unmatched. Germline lookup yields CDR1 LGHNA and CDR2 YNFKEQ. This CDR3 has 15 amino acids. CDR3 region: CASSQDMASGRHQFF. DNA of the CDR3: TGTGCCAGCAGCCAAGATATGGCTAGCGGGAGGCACCAGTTCTTC.

CDR3 sequence: CASSQVAEQFF. The CDR3 DNA sequence: TGTGCCAGCAGCCAGGTCGCTGAGCAGTTCTTC. The chain couples TRBV3-1 to TRBJ2-1; D remains ambiguous. The ends were cut back, 3 bases at V and 9 bases at J, with 6 bases in the middle. The CDR3 contains 11 residues. Looked up from germline, CDR1 is LGHDT and CDR2 is YNNKEL (reference sequence).

V and J are TRBV2 and TRBJ2-5; D is unclear. Trimming cost V 8 bases and J 1 base, with 14 bases left between them. In germline, CDR1 is SNHLY, CDR2 FYNNEI. The length of the CDR3 is 14 residues. As DNA, the CDR3 is TGTGCCAGCGGATGGCAGCCTCCCCAAGAGACCCAGTACTTC. This translates into CASGWQPPQETQYF.